The clone carrying this T cell receptor beta chain appeared once. Its target is unknown. The data belong to a study of early stage breast cancer tumors. Looking at the study overall: Most invasive tumors, about 75% of the 16, were ER+/PR+/HER2-. The ER+/PR+/HER2- tumors included 7 or 8 ductal and four lobular carcinomas.

Repertoires were generated with immunoSEQ multiplex PCR, while TCRdb's copy carries only in-frame clones and drops some. Among 9,000 to 10,000 clones listed, 60% to 75% were seen once. Broader study findings: Blood repertoires resembled normal breast more than tumor. Tumors had around 2.4-fold higher T cell density than normal breast.

The CDR3 is made up of 15 amino acids. The V gene end was trimmed by 4 bases and the J gene end by 4 bases; junction bases not matched to a gene: 6. Germline V gene data show CDR1 as SGHAT and CDR2 as FQNNGV. The sample was breast tumor tissue. V gene TRBV11-2 combines with J gene TRBJ1-4; 7 bases are shared with TRBD1. This receptor was taken from a person between 60 and 70 years old with breast cancer. The CDR3 protein is CASSSLRGDNEKLFF. The CDR3 DNA reads TGTGCCAGCAGCTCGCTCAGGGGGGATAATGAAAAACTGTTTTTT.